The count of the clone carrying this T cell receptor beta chain is one. Its specificity is unknown. The data were obtained in a study of somatic mutations in cytotoxic T cells in rheumatoid arthritis. Study context: Selected T-cell populations stained with V beta antibodies were isolated by flow sorting to nearly 100% purity; these included V beta1+ cells subjected to TCRB sequencing.

V was pared by 5 bases and J by 0 bases, with 18 bases between. Per germline, CDR1 SGDLS and CDR2 YYNGEE. The CDR3 sequence is 18 residues long. Clones were sequenced by immunoSEQ multiplex PCR, and TCRdb holds only the in-frame ones, with some missing. The sample includes about 10,000 clones, over 75% of them seen just once. Study findings and constraints: Clonality of CD8+ cells rose with age in rheumatoid arthritis patients but not healthy controls. Age-matched healthy controls and rheumatoid arthritis patients had CD8+ T-cell clonality that did not differ significantly. A single CD8+ clone exceeded 20% of CD8+ cells in about an eighth of the roughly 65 patients.

The chain couples TRBV9 to TRBJ2-6; D gene uncertain. What was sequenced was CD8+ T cells sorted from blood. The receptor was derived from a woman between 50 and 59 years old in good health. CDR3 sequence: CASSTPGPTYSGANVLTF. In nucleotides, the CDR3 is TGTGCCAGCAGTACACCGGGTCCTACCTACTCTGGGGCCAACGTCCTGACTTTC.